This T cell receptor (beta chain) is drawn from a study of read filtering for tumor transcriptome and immune sequencing. Across the whole study: By R-ISS, stages I, II and III held 8, 16 and 7 patients. Findings and limits, study-wide: Approximately 87% of IR-seq clonotypes had a single read, yet these held about 3.5% of reads.

Every patient had bone marrow sampled while the disease was active. The library was built from around 0.4 ug RNA with molecular barcoded adaptors for alpha/delta and beta/gamma chains. TCRdb called the reads again in MiXCR, with one record for every CDR3 protein. The repertoire holds 100,000 to 150,000 distinct CDR3 sequences, 10% to 15% seen once, with 8% to 13% in the top ten. This CDR3 has 14 residues. Germline CDR1 reads GTSNPN; CDR2 reads SVGIG (reference sequence). A word on this clonotype: What it binds is not known. A much bigger clone sits one base away, suggesting this may be a read error.

The specimen was a population of CD138-negative cells sorted from bone marrow. This sequence was found in a donor at least 40 years old with multiple myeloma. The chain links TRBV30 to TRBJ2-1, with a possible D match to TRBD1 (5 bases). The CDR3 is CAWSGRTSYHEQFF. In DNA, the CDR3 is TGTGCCTGGAGTGGCCGGACATCCTACCATGAGCAGTTCTTC.